This T cell receptor (beta chain) appears in the sequencing data of a study of cytomegalovirus exposure and HLA in healthy donors. In the PCR, 60 Vbeta and 13 Jbeta primers were used. This table comes from immunoSEQ multiplex PCR, and its TCRdb copy is limited to in-frame clones, with some not included. The sample holds about 120,000 clones; around 70% are singletons and the top ten take around a tenth. The CDR3 loop spans 16 amino acids. The trim removed 4 bases at V and 2 bases at J, leaving 8 bases unmatched. Germline V gene data show CDR1 as SGHRS and CDR2 as YFSETQ. Source material: PBMCs. The rearrangement joins TRBV5-1 to TRBJ2-5; 10 nucleotides agree with TRBD2. This TCR was recovered from a woman aged 50 to 60 in good health and CMV-seropositive. In nucleotides, the CDR3 is TGCGCCAGCAGCCCGGACGGACTAGCGGTACAAGAGACCCAGTACTTC. Its translation is CASSPDGLAVQETQYF.